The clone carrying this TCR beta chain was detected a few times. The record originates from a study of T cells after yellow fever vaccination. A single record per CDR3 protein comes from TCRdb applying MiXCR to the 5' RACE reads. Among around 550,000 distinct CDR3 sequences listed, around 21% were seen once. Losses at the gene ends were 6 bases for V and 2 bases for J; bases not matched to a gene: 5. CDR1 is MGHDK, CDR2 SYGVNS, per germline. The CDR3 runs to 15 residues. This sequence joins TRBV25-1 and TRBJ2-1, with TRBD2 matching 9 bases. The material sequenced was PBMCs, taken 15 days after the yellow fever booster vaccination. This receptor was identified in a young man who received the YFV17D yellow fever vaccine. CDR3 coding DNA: TGTGCCAGCAGCTCGGTAGCGGGAGCCTACAATGAGCAGTTCTTC. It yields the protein CASSSVAGAYNEQFF.